These 17 T cell receptor beta chains were all obtained from the same sample, sequenced in a study of CD4+ T cells in melanoma. The table came from immunoSEQ multiplex PCR; TCRdb's copy has only in-frame clones and leaves some out. The table includes about 140,000 clones, roughly 91% detected once. The receptors here all came from a human donor with melanoma.

This chain uses TRBV10-3 with TRBJ1-5; D might be TRBD1 (5 bases). V was trimmed by 6 bases and J by 15 bases, leaving 18 bases between them. Germline V CDR1 and CDR2: ENHRY, SYGVKD. The CDR3 is 12 residues long. This CDR3 is CAISAEGTTRHF. DNA of the CDR3: TGTGCCATCAGCGCGGAGGGGACCACGCGGCATTTT.

The rearrangement links TRBV5-6 to TRBJ2-5, with 8 bases lining up with TRBD1. CDR3 length: 17 residues. Trimming removed 6 bases from V and 6 bases from J; junction bases left unmatched: 19. Germline CDR1 reads SGHDT; CDR2 reads YYEEEE. The CDR3 here is CASTLSSDRASGQTQYF. The CDR3 DNA is TGTGCCAGCACCCTCTCGTCGGACAGGGCTTCGGGTCAGACCCAGTACTTC.

The gene calls are TRBV23-1 and TRBJ1-2; D gene unclear. TRBV23-1 counts as an open reading frame of uncertain function. This CDR3 region has 14 residues. Trimming stripped 7 bases from V and 4 bases from J, with 16 bases between. The CDR3: CASKLGSDPYGYTF. The CDR3, as DNA: TGCGCCAGCAAGTTAGGGTCAGATCCCTATGGCTACACCTTC.

V gene TRBV20-1 combines with J gene TRBJ1-3; D call uncertain. The germline V and J ends were trimmed by 6 bases and 4 bases, with 4 bases remaining between them. Germline values: CDR1 DFQATT, CDR2 SNEGSKA (reference sequence). The CDR3 length is 10 residues. This CDR3 reads CSAEGNTIYF. CDR3 bases: TGCAGTGCCGAGGGAAACACCATATATTTT.

V usage is TRBV30 and J usage is TRBJ2-1; 11 bases line up with TRBD2. The V segment lost 5 bases and the J segment 4 bases; nucleotides outside the gene matches: 4. The CDR3 spans 14 residues. Germline CDR1 is GTSNPN and CDR2 is SVGIG (reference sequence). This CDR3 reads CAWLAGGSYNEQFF. In DNA form, the CDR3 reads TGTGCCTGGTTAGCGGGGGGGTCTTACAATGAGCAGTTCTTC.

This sequence joins TRBV5-1 and TRBJ2-1; perhaps D is TRBD1 or TRBD2 (5 bases each). This CDR3 is built from 14 residues. The germline V gene encodes CDR1 SGHRS and CDR2 YFSETQ. Between the trimmed V and J ends, which lost 4 bases and 4 bases, there was a span of 12 bases. CDR3 residues: CASSAGTFYNEQFF. For the CDR3, the DNA is TGCGCCAGCAGCGCCGGGACCTTTTACAATGAGCAGTTCTTC.

The chain carries TRBV6-1 and TRBJ2-5; D is possibly TRBD1 (5 bases). The CDR3 is 13 amino acids. Trimming removed 6 bases at V and 4 bases at J, with 12 bases between. Germline CDR1 is MNHNS and CDR2 is SASEGT. CDR3 in amino acids: CASRLSGLETQYF. The CDR3 bases are TGTGCCAGCAGGTTATCAGGGCTAGAGACCCAGTACTTC.

The chain recombines TRBV11-1 with TRBJ1-1; 8 bases are shared with TRBD1. The CDR3 extends over 16 amino acids. J was trimmed by 5 bases and V by 5 bases; bases with no gene match: 13. The germline V gene encodes CDR1 SGHAT and CDR2 FQDESV (reference sequence). In DNA, the CDR3 is TGTGCCAGCAGCCCGGGGCAGGGGGCACGGTATACTGAAGCTTTCTTT. This encodes CASSPGQGARYTEAFF.

This clone occurred a few times. The chain carries TRBV5-4 and TRBJ1-6; the D is unclear. The CDR3 has 14 residues. Looked up from germline, CDR1 is SGHNT and CDR2 is YYREEE (reference sequence). Trimming took off 0 bases at V and 7 bases at J, with 8 bases between the two ends. CDR3 nucleotides: TGTGCCAGCAGCTTGGAGGCCCTAAATTCACCCCTCCACTTT. It specifies CASSLEALNSPLHF.

The V and J genes are TRBV5-1 and TRBJ2-3; TRBD1 aligns across 12 bases. The CDR3 runs 18 residues. The germline CDR1 and CDR2 sequences are SGHRS and YFSETQ. The V gene end was trimmed by 1 base and the J gene end by 4 bases; junction bases not matched to a gene: 10. The CDR3 reads CASSLPAGTGGKADTQYF. CDR3 sequence (DNA): TGCGCCAGCAGCTTGCCCGCCGGGACAGGGGGCAAAGCAGATACGCAGTATTTT. The complete variable domain, with remaining parts taken from reference TRBV5-1 and TRBJ2-3, reads KAGVTQTPRYLIKTRGQQVTLSCSPISGHRSVSWYQQTPGQGLQFLFEYFSETQRNKGNFPGRFSGRQFSNSRSEMNVSTLELGDSALYLCASSLPAGTGGKADTQYFGPGTRLTVL.

This clone was counted once. The V gene is TRBV10-1, the J gene TRBJ1-2; 10 bases line up with TRBD1. Germline V lookup: CDR1 WNHNN, CDR2 SYGVQD (reference sequence). The length of the CDR3 is 16 residues. V shed 3 bases, J shed 5 bases, and the junction held 9 bases outside the gene matches. The CDR3 loop reads CASSEGTGELWYGYTF. DNA of the CDR3: TGCGCCAGCAGTGAAGGGACAGGGGAATTATGGTATGGCTACACCTTC.

This chain links TRBV6-1 with TRBJ1-3; D remains ambiguous. The CDR3 totals 15 residues. From germline, CDR1 is MNHNS and CDR2 SASEGT. Trimming stripped 7 bases from V and 0 bases from J, with 13 bases between. DNA for the CDR3: TGTGCCAGCAAGGCAGTCCAGAGCTCTGGAAACACCATATATTTT. Its translation is CASKAVQSSGNTIYF.

The genes are TRBV5-5 and TRBJ2-1; no reliable D call. In germline, CDR1 is SGHKS, CDR2 YYEKEE (reference sequence). The CDR3 sequence is 15 residues long. The ends were cut back, 7 bases at V and 9 bases at J, with 23 bases in the middle. The CDR3 DNA is TGTGCCAGCGGTATAATCCGAGACGCCCTAACTGAGCAGTTCTTC. Translated: CASGIIRDALTEQFF.

The chain uses TRBV5-1 and TRBJ1-1; the D gene is possibly TRBD1 (5 bases). This CDR3 has 12 amino acids. Germline CDR1 and CDR2: SGHRS and YFSETQ. V lost 0 bases and J lost 11, with 11 bases in between. The CDR3 DNA reads TGCGCCAGCAGCTTGGTGGGCAGGGAGGCTTTCTTT. It specifies CASSLVGREAFF.

The chain carries TRBV20-1 and TRBJ1-2; possibly TRBD1 for D (5 bases). The CDR3 extends over 11 amino acids. Trimming pared 1 base from V and 7 bases from J, leaving 7 bases between. CDR1 and CDR2 (germline): DFQATT, SNEGSKA (reference sequence). The chain's CDR3 is CSARAGPGYTF. The CDR3 coding sequence is TGCAGTGCTAGAGCGGGGCCTGGCTACACCTTC.

The rearrangement joins TRBV2 to TRBJ2-5; D unresolved. The CDR3 contains 14 residues. The germline V and J ends were trimmed by 3 bases and 9 bases, with 17 bases remaining between them. Germline V lookup: CDR1 SNHLY, CDR2 FYNNEI. In nucleotides, the CDR3 is TGTGCCAGCAGTGACGAGTATCCGGGTGGGCCCCAGTACTTC. It codes for CASSDEYPGGPQYF.

This sequence joins TRBV19 and TRBJ1-1, with D tentatively TRBD1 (6 bases). This CDR3 is built from 17 residues. From germline, CDR1 is LNHDA and CDR2 SQIVND (reference sequence). The ends were cut back, 7 bases at V and 4 bases at J, with 25 bases in the middle. Here the CDR3 reads CASKLGSRTTGITEAFF. The DNA for the CDR3 is TGTGCCAGTAAGCTGGGTTCGAGAACAACAGGGATCACTGAAGCTTTCTTT.